This T cell receptor beta chain was found in a study of CD8 T cells in Susac syndrome. Treatment-naive patients with stable or active relapsing-remitting disease were the multiple sclerosis controls. cDNA came from roughly 0.53 to 1 ug RNA primed by random hexamers. TCRdb re-called the immunoSEQ multiplex PCR reads through MiXCR, storing one row per CDR3 protein. Counted here are approximately 150,000 distinct CDR3 sequences, roughly 92% occurring once; the ten biggest clones make up around 0.09%. Sample: CD4+ T cells from PBMCs. The sequence was obtained from a human donor with multiple sclerosis.

The CDR3 protein is CASKTGGGETQYF. CDR3 nucleotides: TGCGCCAGCAAGACGGGGGGCGGAGAGACCCAGTACTTC. The chain employs TRBV10-2 and TRBJ2-5; possibly TRBD2 for D (7 bases). This CDR3 has 13 amino acids. The germline gives CDR1 WSHSY, CDR2 SAAADI. The V end lost 7 bases, the J end lost 4 bases, and 13 bases lay between the germline ends.